This TCR beta chain is drawn from a study of blood T cell repertoires in COVID-19 (dated by TCRdb to 2019 to 2021). With regard to the full study: Collaborator samples came from the United States, Italy and Spain and covered acute and convalescent phases of COVID-19. The material from the prospective study consisted of cDNA or gDNA derived from T cells, B-cell-depleted T cells, or PBMCs. Subjects who had been exposed to COVID-19, were actively infected with it, or had recovered from it provided the deeply sampled blood TCRbeta repertoires that made up the dataset. The repertoires were made available in a free public database intended to serve as a resource for research on the immune response to SARS-CoV-2. Samples were obtained from the ongoing ImmuneRACE study (first 160 participants) and from about 1,300 subjects provided by 6 global collaborators. The sample metadata nearly always contained a de-identified subject ID, COVID-19 status, age in years and sex. Where available, HLA class I and class II types were obtained from metadata supplied by the sample provider rather than from assay-based typing. Overall study outcomes, separate from this receptor: The quantity of clinical and demographic metadata differed by source and by participant and was supplied without curation.

Participants in the prospective study were enrolled through a virtual design, were aged roughly 18 to 95 years, and lived in 24 United States geographic areas. Cohort assignment in the prospective study relied on participant-reported clinical history from a screening survey and a study questionnaire. A participant counted as exposed if, within 2 weeks of entering the study, that participant had been in contact with someone who had a PCR-confirmed or clinician-diagnosed COVID-19 case. Mobile phlebotomists in the prospective study collected whole blood, serum and a nasopharyngeal or oropharyngeal swab from every participant. Participants in the prospective study had the option to provide additional blood draws and questionnaires over a roughly two-month period. Before DNA extraction, prospective study blood samples were shipped either frozen or at room temperature. Its CDR3 holds 15 amino acids, cysteine through phenylalanine. Only the CDR3 DNA is retained, 45 bases long and in frame from the first base. CDR1 is given as SGHDN and CDR2 as FVKESK, both from the germline V gene. V is reduced by 1 base and J by 5 bases, leaving a spacing of 14 bases between them.

TCRbeta CDR3 regions were amplified from genomic DNA by means of the immunoSEQ Assay, a bias-controlled multiplex PCR. The authors processed their data as follows. Nucleated cell counts per sample were estimated from amplification of reference gene primers within the assay. To quantify the absolute abundance of each unique TCRbeta CDR3 rearrangement, sequence reads were collapsed and filtered. For each sample, productive Simpson clonality was calculated as the square root of Simpson's diversity index across productive rearrangements. TCRdb's version of the immuneACCESS table is confined to in-frame rearrangements and falls short of the full clone set. An unresolved V gene accounts for under half of the shortfall where checked; the remainder is of unknown origin. V and J calls and clone size follow that table, whereas D and trimming were derived from the DNA. The sample table records 330,000 or so clones; 88% of these occur just once. Jointly, the top ten make up 1% of the sample.

On this clone: Its antigen is currently not known. One base away there is no much larger clone; base qualities are not given.

Sequenced sample: PBMCs or T cells enriched from blood (not recorded which). The chain links TRBV14 with TRBJ2-5; the D region possibly corresponds to TRBD2 (6 bases align). The clonotype comes from a woman aged 25 to 39 who had been exposed to COVID-19. The CDR3 in this case is CASSQGRLVYETQYF. The DNA sequence is TGTGCCAGCAGCCAAGGGCGACTAGTGTACGAGACCCAGTACTTC.